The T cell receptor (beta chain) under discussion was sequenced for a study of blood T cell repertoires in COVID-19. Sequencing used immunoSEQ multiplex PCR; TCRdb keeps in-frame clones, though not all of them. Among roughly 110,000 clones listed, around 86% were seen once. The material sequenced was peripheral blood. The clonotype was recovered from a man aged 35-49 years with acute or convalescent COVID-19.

The DNA for the CDR3 is TGTGCCAGCAGCCAAGGAGGAGCGAACACCGGGGAGCTGTTTTTT. Amino acids: CASSQGGANTGELFF. The chain has TRBV27 and TRBJ2-2, with D maybe TRBD2 (5 bases). V was pared by 6 bases and J by 0 bases, with 11 bases between. The CDR3 loop spans 15 amino acids. Germline loops: CDR1 MNHEY, CDR2 SMNVEV (reference sequence).